Below, one T cell receptor beta chain is given with its context. The CDR3 extends over 15 amino acids. The V end lost 0 bases, the J end lost 0 bases, and 8 bases lay between the germline ends. Germline-derived CDR1 and CDR2 are ENHRY and SYGVKD. The repertoire was sequenced with immunoSEQ multiplex PCR; TCRdb's copy has only in-frame clones and lacks some. The sample includes approximately 140,000 clones, about 87% seen only once; the top ten take about 2.5%. The sample originates from a study of blood T cell repertoires in COVID-19. The rearrangement joins TRBV10-3 to TRBJ1-1; D possibly corresponds to TRBD1 (6 bases). The source is a human donor with COVID-19, enrolled during active disease. The donor label of this sample is uncertain. The sample consisted of peripheral blood. Here the CDR3 reads CAISESQGLNTEAFF. Here the CDR3 DNA reads TGTGCCATCAGTGAGTCACAGGGCCTGAACACTGAAGCTTTCTTT.